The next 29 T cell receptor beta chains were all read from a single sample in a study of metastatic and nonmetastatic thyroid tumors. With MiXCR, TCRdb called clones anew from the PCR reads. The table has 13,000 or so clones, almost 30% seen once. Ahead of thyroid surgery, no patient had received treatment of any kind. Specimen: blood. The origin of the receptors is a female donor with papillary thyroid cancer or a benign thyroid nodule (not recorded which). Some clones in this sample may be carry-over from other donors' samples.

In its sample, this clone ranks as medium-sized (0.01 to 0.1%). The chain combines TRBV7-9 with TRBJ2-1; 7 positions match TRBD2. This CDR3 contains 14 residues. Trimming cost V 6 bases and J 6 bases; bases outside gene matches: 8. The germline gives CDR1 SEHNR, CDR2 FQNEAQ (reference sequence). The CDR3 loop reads CASSGLDRINEQFF. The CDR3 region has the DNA TGTGCCAGCAGTGGACTAGACCGCATCAATGAGCAGTTCTTC.

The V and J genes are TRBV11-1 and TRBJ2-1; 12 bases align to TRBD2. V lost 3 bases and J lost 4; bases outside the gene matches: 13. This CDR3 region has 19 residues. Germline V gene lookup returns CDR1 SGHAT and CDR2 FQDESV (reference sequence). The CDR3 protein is CASSLSVTSGRPGYNEQFF. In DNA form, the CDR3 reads TGTGCCAGCAGCTTGAGCGTGACTAGCGGGAGACCTGGGTACAATGAGCAGTTCTTC.

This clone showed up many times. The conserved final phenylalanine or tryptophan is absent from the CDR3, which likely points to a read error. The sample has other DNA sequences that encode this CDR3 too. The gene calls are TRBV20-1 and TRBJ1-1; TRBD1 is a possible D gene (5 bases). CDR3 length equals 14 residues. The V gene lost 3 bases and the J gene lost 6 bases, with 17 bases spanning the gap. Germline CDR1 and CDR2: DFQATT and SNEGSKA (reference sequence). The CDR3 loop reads CSASSGQAGAEAFL. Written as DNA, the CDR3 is TGCAGTGCTAGTAGCGGGCAGGCGGGGGCTGAAGCTTTCCTT.

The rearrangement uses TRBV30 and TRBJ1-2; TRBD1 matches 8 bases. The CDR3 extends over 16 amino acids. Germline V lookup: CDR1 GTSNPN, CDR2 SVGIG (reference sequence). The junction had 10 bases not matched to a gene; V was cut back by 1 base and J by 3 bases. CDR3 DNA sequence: TGTGCCTGGAGTGGAGGCAGGACAGGGAGACACTATGGCTACACCTTC. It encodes CAWSGGRTGRHYGYTF. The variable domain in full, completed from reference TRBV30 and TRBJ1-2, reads SQTIHQWPATLVQPVGSPLSLECTVEGTSNPNLYWYRQAAGRGLQLLFYSVGIGQISSEVPQNLSASRPQDRQFILSSKKLLLSDSGFYLCAWSGGRTGRHYGYTFGSGTRLTVV.

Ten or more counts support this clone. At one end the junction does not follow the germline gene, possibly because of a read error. This chain's CDR3 is CASSPYPGQVNTEAFF. CDR3 coding DNA: TGTGCTAGCAGCCCTTACCCCGGGCAAGTCAACACTGAAGCTTTCTTT. V is TRBV7-7 and J is TRBJ1-1; no clear D gene. The CDR3 is made up of 16 amino acids. Germline V gene lookup returns CDR1 SSHAT and CDR2 FNYEAQ (reference sequence).

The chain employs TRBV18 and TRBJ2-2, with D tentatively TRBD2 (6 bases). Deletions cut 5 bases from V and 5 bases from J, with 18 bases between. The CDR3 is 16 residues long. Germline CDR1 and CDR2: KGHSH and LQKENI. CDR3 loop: CASSTRPGAKTGELFF. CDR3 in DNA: TGTGCCAGCTCAACAAGGCCGGGAGCTAAGACCGGGGAGCTGTTTTTT. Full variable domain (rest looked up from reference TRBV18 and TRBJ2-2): NAGVMQNPRHLVRRRGQEARLRCSPMKGHSHVYWYRQLPEEGLKFMVYLQKENIIDESGMPKERFSAEFPKEGPSILRIQQVVRGDSAAYFCASSTRPGAKTGELFFGEGSRLTVL.

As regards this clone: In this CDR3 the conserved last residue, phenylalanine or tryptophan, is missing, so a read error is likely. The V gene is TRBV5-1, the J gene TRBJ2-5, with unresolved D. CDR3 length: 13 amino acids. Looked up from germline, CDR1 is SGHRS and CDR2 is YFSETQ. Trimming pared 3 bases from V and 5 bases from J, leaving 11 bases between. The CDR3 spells CASSSGLKETQYV. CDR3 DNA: TGCGCCAGCAGCTCCGGGCTAAAGGAGACCCAGTACGTC.

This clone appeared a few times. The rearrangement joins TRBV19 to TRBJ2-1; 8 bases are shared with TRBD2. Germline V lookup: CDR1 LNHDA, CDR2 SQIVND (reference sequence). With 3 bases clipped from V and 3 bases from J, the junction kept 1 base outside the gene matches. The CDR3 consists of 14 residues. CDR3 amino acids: CASSISGVYNEQFF. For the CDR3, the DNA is TGTGCCAGTAGTATTAGCGGGGTCTACAATGAGCAGTTCTTC. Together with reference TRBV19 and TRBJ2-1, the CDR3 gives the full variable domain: DGGITQSPKYLFRKEGQNVTLSCEQNLNHDAMYWYRQDPGQGLRLIYYSQIVNDFQKGDIAEGYSVSREKKESFPLTVTSAQKNPTAFYLCASSISGVYNEQFFGPGTRLTVL.

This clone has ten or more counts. CDR3 protein: CASKGFNYGYTF. The CDR3 DNA reads TGTGCCAGCAAGGGTTTTAACTATGGCTACACCTTC. V and J are TRBV28 and TRBJ1-2; no clear D gene. The germline CDR1 and CDR2 sequences are MDHEN and SYDVKM. V shed 7 bases and J shed 1 base, with 7 bases lying between them. This CDR3 comprises 12 residues.

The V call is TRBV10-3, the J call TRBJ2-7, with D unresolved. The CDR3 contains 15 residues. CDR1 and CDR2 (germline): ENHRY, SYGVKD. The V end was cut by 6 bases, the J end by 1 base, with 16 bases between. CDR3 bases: TGTGCCATCAGGGATTTTAGCTTATCTTCCTACGAGCAGTACTTC. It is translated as CAIRDFSLSSYEQYF.

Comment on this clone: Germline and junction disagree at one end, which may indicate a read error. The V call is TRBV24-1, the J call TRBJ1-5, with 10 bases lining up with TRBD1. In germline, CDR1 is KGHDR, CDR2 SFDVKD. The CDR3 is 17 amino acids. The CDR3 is CSTSPPGQGFSNEPQHF. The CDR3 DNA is TGTTCCACCAGTCCGCCGGGACAGGGGTTTAGCAATGAGCCCCAGCATTTT.

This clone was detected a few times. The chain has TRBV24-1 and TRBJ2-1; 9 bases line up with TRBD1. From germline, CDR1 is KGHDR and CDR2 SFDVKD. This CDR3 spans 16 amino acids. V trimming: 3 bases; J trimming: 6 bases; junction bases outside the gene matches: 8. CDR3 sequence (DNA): TGTGCCACCAGTGATGATGGGACAGGGAAGGGCAATGAGCAGTTCTTC. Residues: CATSDDGTGKGNEQFF.

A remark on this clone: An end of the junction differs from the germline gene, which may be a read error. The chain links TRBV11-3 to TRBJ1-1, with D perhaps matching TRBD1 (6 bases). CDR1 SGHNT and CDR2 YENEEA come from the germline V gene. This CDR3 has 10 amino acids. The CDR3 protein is CASSLDRTDF. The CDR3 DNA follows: TGTGCCAGCAGCTTAGATCGGACAGACTTT.

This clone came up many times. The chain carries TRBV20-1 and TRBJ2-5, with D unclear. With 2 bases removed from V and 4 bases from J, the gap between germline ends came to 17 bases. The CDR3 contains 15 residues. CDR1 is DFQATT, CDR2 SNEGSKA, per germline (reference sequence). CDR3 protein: CSARPTENSGETQYF. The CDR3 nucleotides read TGCAGTGCTAGACCTACAGAGAACTCCGGAGAGACCCAGTACTTC.

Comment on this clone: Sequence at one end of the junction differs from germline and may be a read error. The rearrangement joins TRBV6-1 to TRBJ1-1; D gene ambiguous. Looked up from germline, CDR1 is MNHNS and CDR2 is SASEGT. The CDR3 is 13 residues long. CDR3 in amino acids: CASSDTVWGEAIF. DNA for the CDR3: TGTGCCAGCAGTGACACAGTCTGGGGTGAAGCTATCTTT.

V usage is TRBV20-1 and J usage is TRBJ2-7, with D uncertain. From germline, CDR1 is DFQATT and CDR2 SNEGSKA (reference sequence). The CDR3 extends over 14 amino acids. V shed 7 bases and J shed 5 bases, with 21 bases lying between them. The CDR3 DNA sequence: TGCAGTGTCAAACGCCCAGACTTCTACGACGAGCAGTACTTC. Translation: CSVKRPDFYDEQYF.

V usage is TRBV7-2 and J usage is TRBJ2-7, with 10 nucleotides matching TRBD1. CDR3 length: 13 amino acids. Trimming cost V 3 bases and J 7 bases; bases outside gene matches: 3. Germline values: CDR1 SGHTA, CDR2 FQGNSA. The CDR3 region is CASSFGQGGEQYF. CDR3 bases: TGTGCCAGCAGCTTTGGACAGGGGGGGGAGCAGTACTTC.

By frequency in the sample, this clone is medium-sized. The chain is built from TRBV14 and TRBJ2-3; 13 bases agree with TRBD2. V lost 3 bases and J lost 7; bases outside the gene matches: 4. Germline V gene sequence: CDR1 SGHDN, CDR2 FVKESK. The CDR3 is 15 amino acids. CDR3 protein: CASSHGLAGVYTQYF. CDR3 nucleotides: TGTGCCAGCAGCCATGGACTAGCGGGGGTTTATACGCAGTATTTT.

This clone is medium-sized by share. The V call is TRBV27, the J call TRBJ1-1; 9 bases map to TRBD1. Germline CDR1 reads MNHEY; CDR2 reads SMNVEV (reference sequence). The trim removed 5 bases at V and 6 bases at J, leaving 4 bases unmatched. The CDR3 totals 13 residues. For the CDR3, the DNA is TGTGCCAGCAGTCCTCGACAGGGGGCTGAAGCTTTCTTT. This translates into CASSPRQGAEAFF.

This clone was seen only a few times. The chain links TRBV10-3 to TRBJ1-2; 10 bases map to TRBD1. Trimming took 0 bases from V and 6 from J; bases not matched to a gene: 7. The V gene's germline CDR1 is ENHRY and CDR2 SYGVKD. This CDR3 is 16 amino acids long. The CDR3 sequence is CAISESKTGGDNGYTF. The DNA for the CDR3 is TGTGCCATCAGTGAGTCGAAGACAGGGGGCGATAATGGCTACACCTTC.

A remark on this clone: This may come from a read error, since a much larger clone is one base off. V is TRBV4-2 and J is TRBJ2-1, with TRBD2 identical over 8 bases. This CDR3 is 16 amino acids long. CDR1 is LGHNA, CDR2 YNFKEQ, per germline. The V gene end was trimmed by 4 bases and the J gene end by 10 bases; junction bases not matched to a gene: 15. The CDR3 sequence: CASSPVETSVRSEQFF. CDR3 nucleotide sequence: TGTGCCAGCAGCCCAGTCGAGACTAGCGTGAGAAGCGAGCAGTTCTTC.

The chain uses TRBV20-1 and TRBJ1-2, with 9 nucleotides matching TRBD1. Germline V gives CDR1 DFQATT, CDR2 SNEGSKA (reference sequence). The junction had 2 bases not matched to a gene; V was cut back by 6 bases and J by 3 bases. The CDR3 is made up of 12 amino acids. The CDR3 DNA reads TGCAGTGCAGACAGGGGGGACTATGGCTACACCTTC. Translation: CSADRGDYGYTF.

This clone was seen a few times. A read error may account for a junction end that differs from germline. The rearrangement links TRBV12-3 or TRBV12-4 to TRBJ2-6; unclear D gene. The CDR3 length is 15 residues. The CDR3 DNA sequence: TGTGCCAGCAGCCTGACAAACTCTGGGTCCAACGTCCTGACTTTC. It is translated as CASSLTNSGSNVLTF.

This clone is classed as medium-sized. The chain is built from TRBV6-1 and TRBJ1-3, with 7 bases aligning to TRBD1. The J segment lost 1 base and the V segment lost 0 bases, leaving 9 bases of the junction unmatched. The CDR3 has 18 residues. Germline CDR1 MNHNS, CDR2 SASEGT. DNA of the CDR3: TGTGCCAGCAGTGAAGCAGAGACAGGGTTATGGTCTGGAAACACCATATATTTT. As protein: CASSEAETGLWSGNTIYF.

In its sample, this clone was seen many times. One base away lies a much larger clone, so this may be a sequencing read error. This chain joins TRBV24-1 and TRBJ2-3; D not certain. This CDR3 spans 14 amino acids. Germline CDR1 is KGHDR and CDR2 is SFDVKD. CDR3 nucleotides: TGTGCCACCGGTGATCCGAGGCTTGCAGATACGCAGTATTTT. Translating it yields CATGDPRLADTQYF.

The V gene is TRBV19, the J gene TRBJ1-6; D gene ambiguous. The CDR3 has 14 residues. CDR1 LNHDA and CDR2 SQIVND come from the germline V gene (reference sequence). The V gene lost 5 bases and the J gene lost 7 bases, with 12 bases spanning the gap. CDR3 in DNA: TGTGCCAGTAGTCACAATCCCGACAATTCACCCCTCCACTTT. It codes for CASSHNPDNSPLHF.

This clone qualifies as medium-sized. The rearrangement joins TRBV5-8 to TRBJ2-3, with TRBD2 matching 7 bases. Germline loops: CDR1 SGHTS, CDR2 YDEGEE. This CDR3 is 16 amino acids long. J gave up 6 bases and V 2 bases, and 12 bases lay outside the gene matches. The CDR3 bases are TGTGCCAGCAGCTTTGTGGCGGCGGGAGTCGTGGATACGCAGTATTTT. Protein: CASSFVAAGVVDTQYF.

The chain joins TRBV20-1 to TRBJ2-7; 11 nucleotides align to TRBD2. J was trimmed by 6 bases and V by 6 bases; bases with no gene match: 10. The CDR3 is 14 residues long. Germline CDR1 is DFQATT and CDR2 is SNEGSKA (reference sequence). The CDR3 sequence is CSANRLAGLREQYF. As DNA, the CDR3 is TGCAGTGCGAACCGACTAGCGGGACTACGCGAGCAGTACTTC.

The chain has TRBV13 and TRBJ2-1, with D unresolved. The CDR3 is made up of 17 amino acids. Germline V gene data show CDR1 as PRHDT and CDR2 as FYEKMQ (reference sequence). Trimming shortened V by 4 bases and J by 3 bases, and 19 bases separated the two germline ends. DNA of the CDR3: TGTGCCAGCAGCTGGAGAGGCCCCCATATCGACTACAATGAGCAGTTCTTC. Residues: CASSWRGPHIDYNEQFF. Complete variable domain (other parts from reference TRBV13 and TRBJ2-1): AAGVIQSPRHLIKEKRETATLKCYPIPRHDTVYWYQQGPGQDPQFLISFYEKMQSDKGSIPDRFSAQQFSDYHSELNMSSLELGDSALYFCASSWRGPHIDYNEQFFGPGTRLTVL.